Listed below are T cell receptor beta chains from one sample, sequenced in a study of blood T cell repertoires in COVID-19. TCRdb keeps only in-frame clones here, not all; method: immunoSEQ multiplex PCR. The sample has some 230,000 clones, 75% to 85% seen once. Sequencing was carried out using peripheral blood. These receptors all stem from a woman older than 75 with COVID-19, enrolled during active disease. The conserved cysteine and the conserved F or W are not part of the CDR3 here.

v_call | cdr3_aa
TRBV28 | ASSFGRLAGFEQY
TRBV5-1 | ASKSDPGGTEAF
TRBV5-1 | ASSATLGQGGQF
TRBV6-5 | ASSYQGTYNSPLH
TRBV9 | ASSRLAGGIPSTDTQY
TRBV6-2/TRBV6-3 | ASSYAGLLQETQY
TRBV2 | ASSEFRDRVFGYT
TRBV2 | ASRIQGNEQF
TRBV11-2 | ASSPQPRSAGELF
TRBV29-1 | SVAVVGGGSGYT
TRBV28 | ASSLRAGRQPQH
TRBV30 | AWRPGILGAEAF
TRBV27 | ASATGVSYEQY
TRBV18 | ASSEGLATLGEQY
TRBV30 | AWTYFGSGNTIY
TRBV5-1 | ASSLAESVYEQY
TRBV5-1 | ASSLTGTSGVYEQY
TRBV7-2 | ASSLTPGTEAF
TRBV29-1 | SVESGRTEAF
TRBV6-4 | ASSVRLAGSTDTQY
TRBV11-2 | ASTRTANTEAF
TRBV29-1 | SVTQGSGYEQY
TRBV28 | ASSLGLRVGAYEQY